A selection of T cell receptor beta chains follows, all from one sample in a study of metastatic and nonmetastatic thyroid tumors. TCRdb re-clonotyped the PCR reads via MiXCR. The table shows 12,000 or so clones, with 20% to 25% occurring only once. The sequencing input was blood. The origin of the receptors is a male donor with papillary thyroid cancer or a benign thyroid nodule (not recorded which). Some clones in this sample may be carry-over from other donors' samples. The CDR3 runs from the conserved cysteine through the conserved F or W. D genes are given only for firm matches. Not all rows give a size; the values are once, few, many and, for expanded clones, a class.

TRBV11-3	NA	TRBJ2-5	NA	CASSSWTEQETQYF	TGTGCCAGCAGCTCGTGGACGGAACAAGAGACCCAGTACTTC
TRBV5-6	many	TRBJ1-6	NA	CASSPPGRRDSPLHF	TGTGCCAGCAGCCCCCCGGGACGAAGGGATTCACCCCTCCACTTT
TRBV6-5	NA	TRBJ2-1	NA	CASSYSRGDEQFF	TGTGCCAGCAGTTACTCGAGAGGGGATGAGCAGTTCTTC
TRBV20-1	NA	TRBJ1-2	NA	CSALVFTSGYTF	TGCAGTGCTTTAGTATTCACCAGTGGCTACACCTTC
TRBV6-1	few	TRBJ1-5	NA	CASTHGGRNQPQHF	TGTGCCAGCACCCACGGCGGGCGCAATCAGCCCCAGCATTTT
TRBV7-6	NA	TRBJ2-5	NA	CASSFTRDGFFVF	TGTGCCAGCAGCTTCACTAGGGACGGCTTTTTTGTCTTC
TRBV6-1	few	TRBJ1-2	TRBD1	CASSTGAGYGYTF	TGTGCCAGCAGTACAGGGGCGGGCTATGGCTACACCTTC
TRBV7-2	many	TRBJ2-5	NA	CASSLVGETQYF	TGTGCCAGCAGCTTAGTAGGGGAGACCCAGTACTTC
TRBV10-1	NA	TRBJ1-6	NA	CASTSGTPNSPLHF	TGCGCCAGCACCTCCGGGACGCCTAATTCACCCCTCCACTTT
TRBV19	NA	TRBJ2-2	NA	CASSPRQGGAGELFF	TGTGCCAGTAGTCCCCGCCAGGGGGGAGCCGGGGAGCTGTTTTTT
TRBV5-1	NA	TRBJ2-3	NA	CASSSKASTDTQYF	TGCGCCAGCAGCTCCAAGGCAAGCACAGATACGCAGTATTTT
TRBV3-1	medium-sized	TRBJ2-7	NA	CASSQAGPIYEQYF	TGTGCCAGCAGCCAAGCCGGCCCGATTTACGAGCAGTACTTC
TRBV6-1	few	TRBJ2-2	NA	CASSWFGTGELFF	TGTGCCAGCAGTTGGTTCGGCACCGGGGAGCTGTTTTTT
TRBV19	few	TRBJ1-2	TRBD1	CASSIPGQGIYGYTF	TGTGCCAGTAGTATTCCCGGACAGGGGATCTATGGCTACACCTTC
TRBV7-2	many	TRBJ2-3	TRBD2	CASRFGRDSDTQYF	TGTGCCAGCAGATTCGGGAGGGATTCAGATACGCAGTATTTT
TRBV4-3	NA	TRBJ1-2	NA	CASSQVGHRNYGYTF	TGCGCCAGCAGCCAAGTGGGCCACCGTAACTATGGCTACACCTTC
TRBV28	many	TRBJ2-2	TRBD1	CASSYGTGEVGELFF	TGTGCCAGCAGTTACGGGACAGGGGAGGTCGGGGAGCTGTTTTTT
TRBV6-1	few	TRBJ2-2	TRBD1	CASYETGDSTGELFF	TGTGCCAGCTACGAGACAGGGGATAGCACCGGGGAGCTGTTTTTT
TRBV2	few	TRBJ2-7	TRBD2	CASEGTSGTFYEQYF	TGTGCCAGCGAGGGGACTAGCGGAACCTTCTACGAGCAGTACTTC
TRBV6-1	many	TRBJ2-5	TRBD1	CASSEFGTVAETQYF	TGTGCCAGCAGTGAATTCGGGACAGTGGCGGAGACCCAGTACTTC
TRBV5-1	few	TRBJ1-1	NA	CASSLGVGNTEAFF	TGCGCCAGCAGCTTGGGAGTAGGGAACACTGAAGCTTTCTTT
TRBV6-2/TRBV6-3	many	TRBJ2-3	TRBD2	CATNPGTSGGGVTDTQYF	TGTGCCACCAATCCCGGGACTAGCGGGGGTGGTGTGACAGATACGCAGTATTTT
TRBV6-2/TRBV6-3	NA	TRBJ2-7	TRBD1	CASSPLTVRGQSDLEQYF	TGTGCCAGCAGTCCCTTAACGGTCAGGGGGCAATCTGATTTGGAGCAGTACTTC
TRBV19	few	TRBJ2-7	TRBD2	CASSSGLGPYEQYF	TGTGCCAGTAGTTCTGGACTAGGGCCCTACGAGCAGTACTTC
TRBV4-1	NA	TRBJ2-4	TRBD2	CASSPPSGLAKNIQYF	TGCGCCAGCAGCCCCCCTAGCGGGTTAGCCAAAAACATTCAGTACTTC
TRBV6-2/TRBV6-3	NA	TRBJ2-3	NA	CASSSAGGGADTQYF	TGTGCCAGCAGTTCGGCCGGAGGAGGAGCAGATACGCAGTATTTT
TRBV9	many	TRBJ1-5	NA	CASSPGPQVSNQPQHF	TGTGCCAGCTCGCCGGGACCCCAAGTAAGCAATCAGCCCCAGCATTTT
TRBV6-1	NA	TRBJ2-2	NA	CASSDNTNTGELFF	TGTGCCAGCAGTGACAACACCAACACCGGGGAGCTGTTTTTT
TRBV4-1	many	TRBJ1-6	NA	CASSQEKSSRSPLHF	TGCGCCAGCAGCCAAGAGAAATCTAGCCGTTCACCCCTCCACTTT
TRBV6-2/TRBV6-3	NA	TRBJ2-7	NA	CASSKRTASYEQYF	TGTGCCAGCAGTAAACGGACAGCCTCCTACGAGCAGTACTTC
TRBV20-1	few	TRBJ2-1	NA	CSARDLASAYNEQFF	TGCAGTGCTAGAGATCTGGCTAGCGCCTACAATGAGCAGTTCTTC